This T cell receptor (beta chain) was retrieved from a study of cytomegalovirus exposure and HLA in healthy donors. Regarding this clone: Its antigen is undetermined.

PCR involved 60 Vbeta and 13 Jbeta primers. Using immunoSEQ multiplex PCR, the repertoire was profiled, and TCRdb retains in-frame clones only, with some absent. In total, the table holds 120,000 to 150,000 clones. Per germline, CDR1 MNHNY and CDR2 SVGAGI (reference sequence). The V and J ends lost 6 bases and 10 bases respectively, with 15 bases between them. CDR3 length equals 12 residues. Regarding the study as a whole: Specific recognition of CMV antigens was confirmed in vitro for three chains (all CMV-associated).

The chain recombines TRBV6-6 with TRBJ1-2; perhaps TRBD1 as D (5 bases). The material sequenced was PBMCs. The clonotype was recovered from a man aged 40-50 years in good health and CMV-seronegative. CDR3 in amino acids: CASSRRGEDYTF. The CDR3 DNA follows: TGTGCCAGCAGCCGACGGGGGGAGGACTACACCTTC.